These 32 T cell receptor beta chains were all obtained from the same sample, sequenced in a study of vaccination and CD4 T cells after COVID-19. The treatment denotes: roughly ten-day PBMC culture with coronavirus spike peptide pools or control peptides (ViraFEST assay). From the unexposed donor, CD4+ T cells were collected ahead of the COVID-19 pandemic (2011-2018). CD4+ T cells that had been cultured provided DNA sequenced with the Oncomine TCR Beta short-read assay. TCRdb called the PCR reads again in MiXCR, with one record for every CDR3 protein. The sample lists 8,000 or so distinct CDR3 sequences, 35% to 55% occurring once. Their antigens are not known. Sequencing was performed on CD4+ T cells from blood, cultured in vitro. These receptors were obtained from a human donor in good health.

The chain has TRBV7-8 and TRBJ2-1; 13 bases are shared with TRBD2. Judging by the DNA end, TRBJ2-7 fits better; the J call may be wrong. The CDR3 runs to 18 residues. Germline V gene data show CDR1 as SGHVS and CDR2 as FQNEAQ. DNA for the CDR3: TGTGCCAGCAGCACACCCGGGACTAGCGGGACCCCGGTTCGCGAGCAGTACTTC. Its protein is CASSTPGTSGTPVREQYF.

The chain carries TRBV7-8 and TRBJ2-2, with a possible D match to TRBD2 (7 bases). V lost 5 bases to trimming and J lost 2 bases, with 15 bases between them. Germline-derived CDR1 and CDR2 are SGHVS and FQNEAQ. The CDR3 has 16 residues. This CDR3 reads CASSRGSGTNTGELFF. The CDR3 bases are TGTGCCAGCAGCCGTGGAAGCGGGACAAACACCGGGGAGCTGTTTTTT. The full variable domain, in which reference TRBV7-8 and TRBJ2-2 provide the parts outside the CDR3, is GAGVSQSPRYKVAKRGQDVALRCDPISGHVSLFWYQQALGQGPEFLTYFQNEAQLDKSGLPSDRFFAERPEGSVSTLKIQRTQQEDSAVYLCASSRGSGTNTGELFFGEGSRLTVL.

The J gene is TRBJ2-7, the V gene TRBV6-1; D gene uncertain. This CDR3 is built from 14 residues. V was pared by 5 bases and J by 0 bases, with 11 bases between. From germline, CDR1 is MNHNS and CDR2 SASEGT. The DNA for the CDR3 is TGTGCCAGCAGTCAAACTGGAAGCTCCTACGAGCAGTACTTC. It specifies CASSQTGSSYEQYF.

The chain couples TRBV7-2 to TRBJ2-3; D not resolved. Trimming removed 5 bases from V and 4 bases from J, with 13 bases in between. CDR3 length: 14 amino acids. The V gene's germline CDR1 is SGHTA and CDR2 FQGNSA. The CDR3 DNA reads TGTGCCAGCAGCCCGCGGACGGGTCCAGATACGCAGTATTTT. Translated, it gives CASSPRTGPDTQYF.

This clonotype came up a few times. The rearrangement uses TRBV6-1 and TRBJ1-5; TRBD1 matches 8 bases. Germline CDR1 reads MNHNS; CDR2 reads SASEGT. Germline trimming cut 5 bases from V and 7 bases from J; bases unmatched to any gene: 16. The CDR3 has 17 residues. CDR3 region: CASSPGQGLQYAQPQHF. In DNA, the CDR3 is TGTGCCAGCAGTCCTGGACAGGGTCTTCAATATGCACAGCCCCAGCATTTT.

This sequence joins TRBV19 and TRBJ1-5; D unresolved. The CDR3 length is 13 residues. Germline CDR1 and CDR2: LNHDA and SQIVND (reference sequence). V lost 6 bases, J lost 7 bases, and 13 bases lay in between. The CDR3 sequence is CASRNGVEQPQHF. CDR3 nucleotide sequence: TGTGCCAGTAGAAATGGGGTGGAGCAGCCCCAGCATTTT.

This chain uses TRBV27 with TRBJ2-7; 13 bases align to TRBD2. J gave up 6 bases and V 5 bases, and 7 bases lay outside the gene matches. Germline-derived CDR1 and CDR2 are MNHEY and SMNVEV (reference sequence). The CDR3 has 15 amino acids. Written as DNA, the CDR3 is TGTGCCAGCAGTGTAGAACTAGCGGGGGGGCGCGAGCAGTACTTC. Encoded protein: CASSVELAGGREQYF.

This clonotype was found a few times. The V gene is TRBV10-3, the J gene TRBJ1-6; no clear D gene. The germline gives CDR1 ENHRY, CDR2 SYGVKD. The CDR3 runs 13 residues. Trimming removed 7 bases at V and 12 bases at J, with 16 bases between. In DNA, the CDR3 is TGTGCCATCAATAATCTATCCGGGCTACCCCTCCACTTT. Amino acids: CAINNLSGLPLHF.

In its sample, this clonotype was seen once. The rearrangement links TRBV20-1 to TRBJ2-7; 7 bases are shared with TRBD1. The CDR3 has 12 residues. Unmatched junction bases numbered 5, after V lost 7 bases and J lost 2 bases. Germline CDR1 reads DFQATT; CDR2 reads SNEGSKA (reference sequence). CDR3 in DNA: TGCAGTGTCCCGACAGGGCCCTACGAGCAGTACTTC. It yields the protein CSVPTGPYEQYF.

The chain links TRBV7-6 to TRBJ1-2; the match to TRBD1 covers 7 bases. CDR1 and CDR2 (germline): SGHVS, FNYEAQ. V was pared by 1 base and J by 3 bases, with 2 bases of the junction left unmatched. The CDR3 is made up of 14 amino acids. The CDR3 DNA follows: TGTGCCAGCAGCTTAGGCGGGACAGACTATGGCTACACCTTC. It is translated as CASSLGGTDYGYTF.

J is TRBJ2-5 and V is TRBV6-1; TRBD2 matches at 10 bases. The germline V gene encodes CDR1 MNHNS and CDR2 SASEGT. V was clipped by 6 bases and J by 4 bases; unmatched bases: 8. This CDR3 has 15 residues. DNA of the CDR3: TGTGCCAGCAGCTCTCAAGCGGGAGGGGGAGAGACCCAGTACTTC. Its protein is CASSSQAGGGETQYF.

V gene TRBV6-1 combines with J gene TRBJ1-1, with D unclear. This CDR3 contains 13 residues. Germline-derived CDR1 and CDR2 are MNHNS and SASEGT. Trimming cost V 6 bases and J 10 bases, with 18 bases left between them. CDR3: CASRVEVGVGAFF. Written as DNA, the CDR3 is TGTGCCAGCAGAGTGGAGGTTGGGGTCGGAGCTTTCTTT.

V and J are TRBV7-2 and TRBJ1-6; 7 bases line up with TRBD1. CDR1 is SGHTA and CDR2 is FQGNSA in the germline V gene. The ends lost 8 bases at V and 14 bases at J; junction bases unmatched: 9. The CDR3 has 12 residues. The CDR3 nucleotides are TGTGCCAGCGGGCGGGAGCAGGGGGCCCTCCACTTT. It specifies CASGREQGALHF.

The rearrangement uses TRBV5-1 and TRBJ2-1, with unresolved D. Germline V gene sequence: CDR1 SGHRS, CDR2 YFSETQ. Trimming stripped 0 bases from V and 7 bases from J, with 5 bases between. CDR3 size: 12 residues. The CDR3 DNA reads TGCGCCAGCAGCTTGGGAGCTAATGAGCAGTTCTTC. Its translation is CASSLGANEQFF.

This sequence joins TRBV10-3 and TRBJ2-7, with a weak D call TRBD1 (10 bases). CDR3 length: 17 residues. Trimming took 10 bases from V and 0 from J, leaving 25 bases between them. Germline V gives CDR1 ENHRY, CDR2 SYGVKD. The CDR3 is CASGGDRGPSFSYEQYF. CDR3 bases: TGTGCCAGCGGGGGGGACAGGGGCCCGTCCTTCTCCTACGAGCAGTACTTC.

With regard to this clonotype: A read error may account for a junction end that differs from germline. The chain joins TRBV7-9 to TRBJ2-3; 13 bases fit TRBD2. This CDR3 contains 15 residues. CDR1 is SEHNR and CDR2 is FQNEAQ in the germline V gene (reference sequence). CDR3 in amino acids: CASSHTSGGADTQYF. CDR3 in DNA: TGCGCCAGCAGCCATACTAGCGGGGGGGCAGATACGCAGTATTTT.

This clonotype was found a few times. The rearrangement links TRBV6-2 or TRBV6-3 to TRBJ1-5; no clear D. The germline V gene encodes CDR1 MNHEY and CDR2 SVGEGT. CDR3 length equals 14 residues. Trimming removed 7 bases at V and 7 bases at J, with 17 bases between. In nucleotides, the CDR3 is TGTGCCAGCACCCAAGGGTGGTTGGAACAGCCCCAGCATTTT. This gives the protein CASTQGWLEQPQHF.

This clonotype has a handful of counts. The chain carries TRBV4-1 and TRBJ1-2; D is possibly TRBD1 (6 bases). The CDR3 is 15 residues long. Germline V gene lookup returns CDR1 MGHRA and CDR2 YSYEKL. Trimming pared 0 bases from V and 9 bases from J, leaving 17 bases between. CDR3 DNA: TGCGCCAGCAGCCAAGAGGTGGGGGGGGGCTGGAGCTACACCTTC. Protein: CASSQEVGGGWSYTF.

The CDR3 region is CATNGGKNGYTF. The CDR3 DNA reads TGTGCCACCAATGGGGGGAAGAATGGCTACACCTTC. The rearrangement links TRBV24-1 to TRBJ1-2, with D maybe TRBD1 (5 bases). CDR3 length: 12 residues. Germline CDR1 KGHDR, CDR2 SFDVKD. Trimming cost V 8 bases and J 6 bases, with 12 bases left between them.

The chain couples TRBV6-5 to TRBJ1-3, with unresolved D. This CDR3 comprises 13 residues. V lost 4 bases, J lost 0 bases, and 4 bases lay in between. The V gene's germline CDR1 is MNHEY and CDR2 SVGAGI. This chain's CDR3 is CASSSISGNTIYF. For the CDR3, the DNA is TGTGCCAGCAGTTCAATCTCTGGAAACACCATATATTTT.

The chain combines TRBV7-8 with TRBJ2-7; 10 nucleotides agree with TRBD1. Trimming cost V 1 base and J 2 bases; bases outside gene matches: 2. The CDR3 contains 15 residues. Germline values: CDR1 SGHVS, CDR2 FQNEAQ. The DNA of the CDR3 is TGTGCCAGCAGCTTAGGGGGGACAGGGGCCTACGAGCAGTACTTC. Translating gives CASSLGGTGAYEQYF.

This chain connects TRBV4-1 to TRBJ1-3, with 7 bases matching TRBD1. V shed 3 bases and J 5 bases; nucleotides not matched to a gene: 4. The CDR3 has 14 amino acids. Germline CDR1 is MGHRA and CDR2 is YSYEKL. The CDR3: CASSQPTGRNTIYF. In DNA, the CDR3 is TGCGCCAGCAGCCAGCCGACAGGGAGAAACACCATATATTTT.

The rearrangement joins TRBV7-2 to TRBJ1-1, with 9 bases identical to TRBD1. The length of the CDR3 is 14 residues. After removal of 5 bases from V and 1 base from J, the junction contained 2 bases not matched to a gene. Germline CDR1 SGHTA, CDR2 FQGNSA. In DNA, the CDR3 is TGTGCCAGCAGCCCGGGACAGGGGAACACTGAAGCTTTCTTT. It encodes CASSPGQGNTEAFF.

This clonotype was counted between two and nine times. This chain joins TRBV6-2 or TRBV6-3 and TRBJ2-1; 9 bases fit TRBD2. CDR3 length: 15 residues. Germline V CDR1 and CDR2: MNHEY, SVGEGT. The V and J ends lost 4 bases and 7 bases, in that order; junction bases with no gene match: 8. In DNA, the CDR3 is TGTGCCAGCAGTTTGGGGCGGGGGGGCCAGAATGAGCAGTTCTTC. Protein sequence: CASSLGRGGQNEQFF.

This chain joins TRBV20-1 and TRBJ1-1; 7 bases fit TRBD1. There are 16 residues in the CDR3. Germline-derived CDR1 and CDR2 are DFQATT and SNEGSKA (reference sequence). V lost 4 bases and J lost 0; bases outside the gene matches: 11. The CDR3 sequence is CSATEGGWALNTEAFF. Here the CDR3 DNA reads TGCAGTGCTACCGAAGGGGGCTGGGCCTTGAACACTGAAGCTTTCTTT.

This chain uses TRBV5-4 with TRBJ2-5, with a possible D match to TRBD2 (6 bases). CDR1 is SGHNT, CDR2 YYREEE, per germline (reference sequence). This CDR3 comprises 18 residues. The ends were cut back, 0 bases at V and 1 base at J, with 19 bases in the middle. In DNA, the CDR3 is TGTGCCAGCAGCTTGGGGGCAGGGAGGCGAGTCGCCCAAGAGACCCAGTACTTC. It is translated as CASSLGAGRRVAQETQYF.

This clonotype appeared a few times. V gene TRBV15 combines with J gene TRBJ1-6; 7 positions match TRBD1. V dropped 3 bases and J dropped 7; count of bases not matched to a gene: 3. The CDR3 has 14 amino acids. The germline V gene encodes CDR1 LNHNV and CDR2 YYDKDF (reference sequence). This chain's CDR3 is CATSRTGNNSPLHF. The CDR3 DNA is TGTGCCACCAGCAGGACAGGGAACAATTCACCCCTCCACTTT.

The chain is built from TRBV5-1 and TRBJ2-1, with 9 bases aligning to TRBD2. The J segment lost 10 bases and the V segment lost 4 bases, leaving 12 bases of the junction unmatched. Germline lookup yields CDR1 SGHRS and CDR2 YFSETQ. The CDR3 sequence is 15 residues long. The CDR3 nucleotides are TGCGCCAGCAGCCTCCCGGCGGGGGGGCCGTTGGAGCAGTTCTTC. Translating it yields CASSLPAGGPLEQFF.

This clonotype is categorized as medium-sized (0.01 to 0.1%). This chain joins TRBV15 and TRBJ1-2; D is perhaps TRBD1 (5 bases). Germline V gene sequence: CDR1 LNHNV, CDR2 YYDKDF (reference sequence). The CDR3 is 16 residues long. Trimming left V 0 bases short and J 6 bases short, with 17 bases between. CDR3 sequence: CATSRDPTGLGDGYTF. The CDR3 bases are TGTGCCACCAGCAGAGACCCGACGGGTCTGGGGGATGGCTACACCTTC.

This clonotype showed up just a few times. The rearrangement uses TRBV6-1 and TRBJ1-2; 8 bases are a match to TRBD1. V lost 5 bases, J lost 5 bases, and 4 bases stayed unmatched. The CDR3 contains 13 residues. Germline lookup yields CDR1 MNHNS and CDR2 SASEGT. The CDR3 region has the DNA TGTGCCAGCAGTCGGACAGGGAGTTATGGCTACACCTTC. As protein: CASSRTGSYGYTF.

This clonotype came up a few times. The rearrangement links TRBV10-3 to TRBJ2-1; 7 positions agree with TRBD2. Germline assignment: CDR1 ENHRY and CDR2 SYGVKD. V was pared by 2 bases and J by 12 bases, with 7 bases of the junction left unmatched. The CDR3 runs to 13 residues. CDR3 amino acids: CAISEPGGPRQFF. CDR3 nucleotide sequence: TGTGCCATCAGTGAGCCGGGAGGCCCTAGGCAGTTCTTC.

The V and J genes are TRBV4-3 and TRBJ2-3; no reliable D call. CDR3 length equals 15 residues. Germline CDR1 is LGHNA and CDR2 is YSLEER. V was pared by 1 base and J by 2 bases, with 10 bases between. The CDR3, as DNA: TGCGCCAGCAGCCAAGTGGCCAGCCACACAGATACGCAGTATTTT. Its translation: CASSQVASHTDTQYF.